This is a list of T cell receptor beta chains from one sample in a study of shared clonotypes between healthy human individuals. Profiling relied on immunoSEQ multiplex PCR, and the TCRdb table lists in-frame clones only, not all of them. The data hold over 1.4 million clones, with around 97% observed a single time. What was sequenced was naive CD4+ T cells sorted from blood. All receptors come from a man younger than 40 in good health. The CDR3 runs from the conserved cysteine through the conserved F or W. A D gene is named only where the DNA matches it firmly. Size is omitted from some rows. Given values are once, few, many or a class for expanded clones.

cdr3_nt,cdr3_aa,clone_size,v_call,j_call,d_call
TGTGCCAGCTCATCCCCACTCAGGACTAGCAGACCCTACGAGCAGTACTTC,CASSSPLRTSRPYEQYF,-,TRBV18,TRBJ2-7,TRBD2
TGTGCCAGCAGCCCCCACCTGGCTAGCCGAATCCAAGAGACCCAGTACTTC,CASSPHLASRIQETQYF,-,TRBV9,TRBJ2-5,-
TGTGCCAGCAGCCATAGTGGGACTCAAGTTGAGACCCAGTACTTC,CASSHSGTQVETQYF,-,TRBV7-3,TRBJ2-5,-
TGTGCCAGCACTCTAAGAGGGGGGCGCGTGTTCTTC,CASTLRGGRVFF,few,TRBV28,TRBJ2-1,-
TGTGCCAGCAGTTATGGGACATACCAAGAGACCCAGTACTTC,CASSYGTYQETQYF,-,TRBV2,TRBJ2-5,-
TGTGCCAGCAGCTCCGGGACAGGGGACACCTACGAGCAGTACTTC,CASSSGTGDTYEQYF,-,TRBV11-2,TRBJ2-7,TRBD1
TGTGCCAGTATTGGTAGAGGGGGCAGTCAGCCCCAGCATTTT,CASIGRGGSQPQHF,-,TRBV19,TRBJ1-5,TRBD1
TGTGCCTGGAGTGTTTCAAGGTTTAACTTCCCGGCTAGCGGGGACAATGAGCAGTTCTTC,CAWSVSRFNFPASGDNEQFF,-,TRBV30,TRBJ2-1,TRBD2
TGCGCCAGCAGCCAAGTTGGTGGGGCCAACGTCCTGACTTTC,CASSQVGGANVLTF,-,TRBV4-1,TRBJ2-6,-
TGTGCCACCAGCATTGCGGTGCGCACAGATACGCAGTATTTT,CATSIAVRTDTQYF,-,TRBV15,TRBJ2-3,-
TGTGCCAGCAGGGACAGAGGGTACGAGCAGTACTTC,CASRDRGYEQYF,-,TRBV6-1,TRBJ2-7,-
TGTGCCATCAGTGATTCTCAGTGGAACACTGAAGCTTTCTTT,CAISDSQWNTEAFF,-,TRBV10-3,TRBJ1-1,-
TGTGCCAGCAGCCCCATCAGGGTCCCAAGCTCCTACAATGAGCAGTTCTTC,CASSPIRVPSSYNEQFF,-,TRBV9,TRBJ2-1,-
TGTGCCAGCAGCTTAGCGGGTTTCAGGACAGGGTACGCAGATACGCAGTATTTT,CASSLAGFRTGYADTQYF,-,TRBV7-6,TRBJ2-3,TRBD1
TGTGCCAGCTCACCGTCTTTGGAAAGCGAGCAGTACTTC,CASSPSLESEQYF,once,TRBV18,TRBJ2-7,-
TGTGCCAGCAGCTTAGACGTCAGGGCTATAACAGATACGCAGTATTTT,CASSLDVRAITDTQYF,-,TRBV7-9,TRBJ2-3,-
TGTGCCAGCAGTTTTAACCAGGGCCTGTTGGGCAATCAGCCCCAGCATTTT,CASSFNQGLLGNQPQHF,-,TRBV28,TRBJ1-5,-